This T cell receptor beta chain is from a study of T cell responses to AZD1222 COVID-19 vaccine. To note about this clone: Its antigen is undetermined.

Study-wide results and limits: Spike-spanning, vaccine-associated CD4 TCRs were dominant at 160-218 and 743-854.

Measured with immunoSEQ multiplex PCR; TCRdb has only the in-frame clones, and not every one. The top ten clones hold about 9.3% of a sample with about 190,000 clones, 94% of them seen once. The CDR3 extends over 15 amino acids. V lost 3 bases and J lost 1, with 10 bases in between. CDR1 is SGHAT, CDR2 FQDESV, per germline (reference sequence). This sequence was found in an adult in good health. The chain is built from TRBV11-1 and TRBJ2-1; weak D call: TRBD2 (5 bases). The sample in question was peripheral blood, obtained on day 0 of AZD1222 vaccination. CDR3 sequence: CASSLDRRSYNEQFF. In DNA form, the CDR3 reads TGTGCCAGCAGCTTGGACCGGAGGTCCTACAATGAGCAGTTCTTC.